The T cell receptor (beta chain) described here comes from a study of blood T cell repertoires in COVID-19. The germline CDR1 and CDR2 sequences are SGHVS and FQNEAQ. Trimming cost V 5 bases and J 12 bases; bases outside gene matches: 7. The CDR3 spans 12 residues. Libraries were prepared by immunoSEQ multiplex PCR; TCRdb keeps only in-frame clonotypes and omits some of them. The data contain roughly 250,000 clones, 70% to 85% of them seen just once; the ten biggest clones take up 4.5% to 5%. The sequence derives from a woman older than 75 with active or convalescent COVID-19. The chain recombines TRBV7-8 with TRBJ2-1; 7 nucleotides align to TRBD1. Sequencing was carried out using peripheral blood. The CDR3 loop is CASSPDRAAQFF. The CDR3 nucleotides are TGTGCCAGCAGCCCCGACAGGGCGGCGCAGTTCTTC.